The clone carrying this T cell receptor (beta chain) was counted only a few times. Its antigen is not identified. The ends were cut back, 8 bases at V and 8 bases at J, with 24 bases in the middle. From germline, CDR1 is MNHEY and CDR2 SMNVEV (reference sequence). The CDR3 covers 15 residues. The PCR contained 60 Vbeta and 13 Jbeta primers. Generated by immunoSEQ multiplex PCR, the TCRdb table keeps only in-frame clones and is missing some. The table shows 95,000 to 150,000 clones, with around 77% occurring only once. The data are from a study of cytomegalovirus exposure and HLA in healthy donors. About the research overall: About 85 million unique TCRs from HLA-typed donors were held in an early release of data. General study results and limits: Researchers reported in a later analysis that a missense DCLRE1C variant was tied to TCR beta V- and J-gene trimming. The classifier reportedly diagnosed cytomegalovirus status with high sensitivity and specificity.

This clonotype was sampled from a man aged 18 to 30 in good health and CMV-seropositive. The gene calls are TRBV27 and TRBJ1-2, with TRBD1 as a possible D gene (5 bases). Specimen: PBMCs. The chain's CDR3 is CASWNPGGDRLGYTF. Here the CDR3 DNA reads TGTGCCAGCTGGAATCCCGGGGGGGATAGATTAGGCTACACCTTC.